This T cell receptor (beta chain) was retrieved from a study of blood T cell repertoires in COVID-19. Germline-derived CDR1 and CDR2 are MDHEN and SYDVKM. This CDR3 comprises 12 residues. V was clipped by 1 base and J by 6 bases, with 6 bases between them. The table came from immunoSEQ multiplex PCR; TCRdb's copy has only in-frame clones and leaves some out. The sample includes about 49,000 clones, approximately 85% of them seen just once. The sample comprised peripheral blood. The sequence was obtained from a human donor in a cohort sampled during active COVID-19. The chain couples TRBV28 to TRBJ1-2; unclear D gene. The chain's CDR3 is CASSLFADGYTF. The CDR3 nucleotides are TGTGCCAGCAGTTTATTTGCAGATGGCTACACCTTC.